This T cell receptor (beta chain) was captured in a study of blood T cell repertoires in COVID-19. Study in general: Some COVID-19 samples were acute and others convalescent; all came from the United States, Italy and Spain.

Per the original data handling: Nucleated cell counts were estimated from reference gene primer amplification. Only in-frame clones appear in the TCRdb table, and some are missing; sequencing was by immunoSEQ multiplex PCR. The D gene and trimming were derived from the DNA, and the V and J assignments and clone size from that table. The sample lists some 70,000 clones; 85% to 90% were seen once. This sequence was found in a man over 45 with active COVID-19. Sequencing input: peripheral blood.

The DNA of the CDR3 is TGTGCCAGCAGCTTAACGATAGCGGGCACCGGGGAGCTGTTTTTT. It specifies CASSLTIAGTGELFF. V gene TRBV7-2 combines with J gene TRBJ2-2; 7 nucleotides align to TRBD2. Per germline, CDR1 SGHTA and CDR2 FQGNSA. V lost 2 bases, J lost 4 bases, and 4 bases stayed unmatched. CDR3 length equals 15 residues.